This T cell receptor (beta chain) was recorded in a study of T cell responses to AZD1222 COVID-19 vaccine. For the study at large: Investigators merged groups given second doses at roughly 4 or roughly 12 weeks.

Sequencing was performed with immunoSEQ multiplex PCR; in TCRdb, only in-frame clones are kept and a portion is missing. The sample consists of under 200,000 clones, approximately 90% of them appearing once. From germline, CDR1 is KGHDR and CDR2 SFDVKD. The V end lost 3 bases, the J end lost 2 bases, and 18 bases lay between the germline ends. CDR3 size: 18 residues. The origin of this receptor is an adult in good health. The chain has TRBV24-1 and TRBJ2-2, with D perhaps assigned TRBD1 or TRBD2 (5 bases each). Sample: peripheral blood, taken on day 0 of AZD1222 vaccination. The CDR3 sequence is CATSDISGTADNTGELFF. CDR3 coding DNA: TGTGCCACCAGTGATATCTCCGGGACGGCGGACAACACCGGGGAGCTGTTTTTT.